The clone carrying this T cell receptor beta chain was detected many times. Its antigen is as yet unknown. Prior to thyroid surgery, none of the patients had received any treatment. The data originate from a study of metastatic and nonmetastatic thyroid tumors. Study-wide context: Both malignant and benign thyroid patients supplied peripheral blood and tumor or nodule tissue samples, across which the repertoires of these patients were then compared.

Study-wide results and limits: Relative to benign nodules, malignant thyroid tumors were reportedly characterized by significantly elevated TCR beta diversity in blood and tumor.

In the original processing: Researchers built a distant-metastasis classifier for papillary thyroid cancer that drew on CDR3 differences across clinicopathological groups. From the PCR reads, TCRdb re-called clones with MiXCR. TCRdb, not the authors, supplied the V and J calls. The sample includes roughly 58,000 clones, roughly 4% of them seen just once. The CDR3 has 16 amino acids. Per germline, CDR1 SGDLS and CDR2 YYNGEE. Trimming pared 0 bases from V and 2 bases from J, leaving 13 bases between. The sequenced sample was blood. The rearrangement uses TRBV9 and TRBJ2-3; maybe TRBD1 (5 bases). The clonotype comes from a female donor with papillary thyroid cancer or a benign thyroid nodule (not recorded which). Some clones in this sample may be carry-over from other donors' samples. This CDR3 is CASSVEGAQITDTQYF. The CDR3 region has the DNA TGTGCCAGCAGCGTAGAAGGGGCCCAAATCACAGATACGCAGTATTTT.